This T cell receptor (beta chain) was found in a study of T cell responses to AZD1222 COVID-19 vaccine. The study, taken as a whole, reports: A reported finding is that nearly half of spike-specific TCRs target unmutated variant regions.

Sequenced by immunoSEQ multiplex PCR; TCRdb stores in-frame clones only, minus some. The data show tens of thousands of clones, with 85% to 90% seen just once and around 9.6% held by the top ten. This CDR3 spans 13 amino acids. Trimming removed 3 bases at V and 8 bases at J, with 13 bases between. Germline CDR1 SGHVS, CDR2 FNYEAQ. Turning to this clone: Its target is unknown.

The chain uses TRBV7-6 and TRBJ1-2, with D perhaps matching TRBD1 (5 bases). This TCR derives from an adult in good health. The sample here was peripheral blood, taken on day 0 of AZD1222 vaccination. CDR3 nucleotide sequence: TGTGCCAGCAGCTTCTTTAGGGGTGAGGGCTACACCTTC. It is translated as CASSFFRGEGYTF.